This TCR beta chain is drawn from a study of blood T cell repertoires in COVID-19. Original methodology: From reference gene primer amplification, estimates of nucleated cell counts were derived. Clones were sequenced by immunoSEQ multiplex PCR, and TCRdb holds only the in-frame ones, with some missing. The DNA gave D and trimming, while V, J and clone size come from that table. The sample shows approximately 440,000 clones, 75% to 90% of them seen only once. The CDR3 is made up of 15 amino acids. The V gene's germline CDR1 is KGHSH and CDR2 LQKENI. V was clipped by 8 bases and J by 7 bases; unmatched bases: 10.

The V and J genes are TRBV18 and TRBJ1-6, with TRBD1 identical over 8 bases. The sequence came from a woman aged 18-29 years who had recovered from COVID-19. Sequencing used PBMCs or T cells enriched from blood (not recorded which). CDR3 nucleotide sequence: TGTGCCAGCGGGACAGGCGCTATCGGGAATTCACCCCTCCACTTT. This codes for CASGTGAIGNSPLHF.